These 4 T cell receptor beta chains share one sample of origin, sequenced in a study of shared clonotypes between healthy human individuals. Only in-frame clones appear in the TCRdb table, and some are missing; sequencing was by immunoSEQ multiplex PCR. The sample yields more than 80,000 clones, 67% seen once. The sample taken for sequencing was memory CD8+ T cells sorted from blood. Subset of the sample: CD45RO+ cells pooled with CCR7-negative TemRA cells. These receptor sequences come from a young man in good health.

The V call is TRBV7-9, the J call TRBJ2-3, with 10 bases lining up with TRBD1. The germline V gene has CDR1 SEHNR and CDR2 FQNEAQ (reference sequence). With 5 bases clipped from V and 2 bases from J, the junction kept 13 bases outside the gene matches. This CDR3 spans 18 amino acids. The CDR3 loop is CASSPRTGTGVSTDTQYF. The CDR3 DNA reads TGTGCCAGCAGCCCCCGAACCGGGACAGGGGTTTCCACAGATACGCAGTATTTT.

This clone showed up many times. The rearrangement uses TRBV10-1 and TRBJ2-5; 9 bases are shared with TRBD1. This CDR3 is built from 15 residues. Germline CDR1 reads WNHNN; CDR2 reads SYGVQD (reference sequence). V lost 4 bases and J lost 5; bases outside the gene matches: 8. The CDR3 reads CASSGGTGMGETQYF. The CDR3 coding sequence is TGCGCCAGCAGTGGAGGGACAGGGATGGGGGAGACCCAGTACTTC.

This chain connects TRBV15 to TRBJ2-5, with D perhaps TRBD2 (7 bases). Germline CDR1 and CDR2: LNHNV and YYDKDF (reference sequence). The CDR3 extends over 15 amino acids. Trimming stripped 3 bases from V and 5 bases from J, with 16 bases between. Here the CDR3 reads CATSRRSGGLETQYF. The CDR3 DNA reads TGTGCCACCAGCAGGAGGTCCGGGGGGCTTGAGACCCAGTACTTC.

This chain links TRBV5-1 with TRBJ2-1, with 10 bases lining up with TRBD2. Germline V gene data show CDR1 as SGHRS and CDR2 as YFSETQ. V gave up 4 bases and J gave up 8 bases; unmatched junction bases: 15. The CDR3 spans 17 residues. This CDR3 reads CASSPPLLAGLVDEQFF. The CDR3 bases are TGCGCCAGCAGCCCACCTTTACTAGCGGGATTGGTCGATGAGCAGTTCTTC.